Below are 29 T cell receptor beta chains sequenced from a single sample in a study of CD8 T cells in Susac syndrome. The RNA, roughly 0.5 to 1 ug, was put through reverse transcription using random hexamers. TCRdb recomputed calls from the immunoSEQ multiplex PCR reads with MiXCR, one row per CDR3 protein. The sample has about 80,000 distinct CDR3 sequences, roughly 93% seen once. The source material was CD8+ T cells from PBMCs. The receptors originated from a human donor in good health.

The J gene is TRBJ2-1, the V gene TRBV5-1; a weak D match, TRBD1 (6 bases). CDR1 SGHRS and CDR2 YFSETQ come from the germline V gene. The V and J ends lost 6 bases and 9 bases respectively, with 13 bases between them. CDR3 size: 12 residues. The CDR3 DNA follows: TGCGCCAGCAACACAGGGTTTACTGAGCAGTTCTTC. Protein: CASNTGFTEQFF.

The rearrangement uses TRBV2 and TRBJ2-7; 9 bases agree with TRBD1. V lost 6 bases and J lost 3; bases outside the gene matches: 12. The CDR3 sequence is 16 residues long. Germline V gene lookup returns CDR1 SNHLY and CDR2 FYNNEI. CDR3 amino acids: CASRLSPGTGIYEQYF. The DNA of the CDR3 is TGTGCCAGCAGGCTTAGCCCCGGGACAGGGATCTACGAGCAGTACTTC.

This chain links TRBV5-6 with TRBJ1-1; no clear D gene. V gave up 0 bases and J gave up 1 base, with 10 bases separating them. The CDR3 consists of 15 residues. Germline CDR1 reads SGHDT; CDR2 reads YYEEEE. CDR3 amino acids: CASSLERWGNTEAFF. The CDR3 coding sequence is TGTGCCAGCAGCTTGGAGCGGTGGGGGAACACTGAAGCTTTCTTT.

The rearrangement joins TRBV29-1 to TRBJ2-7; D is undetermined. The germline CDR1 and CDR2 sequences are SQVTM and ANQGSEA. The ends were cut back, 4 bases at V and 2 bases at J, with 15 bases in the middle. The CDR3 spans 14 residues. The CDR3 sequence: CSVGSQRTTYEQYF. For the CDR3, the DNA is TGCAGCGTTGGATCCCAACGGACCACCTACGAGCAGTACTTC.

The chain has TRBV4-1 and TRBJ1-3; TRBD1 aligns across 7 bases. The germline V gene has CDR1 MGHRA and CDR2 YSYEKL. The CDR3 runs to 16 residues. J gave up 1 base and V 2 bases, and 5 bases lay outside the gene matches. The CDR3 coding sequence is TGCGCCAGCAGCCAACCCACGACAGGGTCTGGAAACACCATATATTTT. Its protein is CASSQPTTGSGNTIYF.

The chain links TRBV10-3 to TRBJ2-5; maybe TRBD2 (5 bases). The V end lost 3 bases, the J end lost 5 bases, and 7 bases lay between the germline ends. From germline, CDR1 is ENHRY and CDR2 SYGVKD. This CDR3 is built from 12 residues. The CDR3 is CAISELEETQYF. DNA for the CDR3: TGTGCCATCAGTGAACTAGAGGAGACCCAGTACTTC.

A single count supports this clonotype. The chain carries TRBV24-1 and TRBJ2-1, with D perhaps TRBD1 (6 bases). In germline, CDR1 is KGHDR, CDR2 SFDVKD. V gave up 3 bases and J gave up 14 bases, with 10 bases separating them. This CDR3 spans 11 amino acids. The CDR3 here is CATSDGTQKFF. The CDR3 bases are TGTGCCACCAGTGATGGGACACAGAAGTTCTTC.

V gene TRBV7-9 combines with J gene TRBJ1-1, with D unresolved. The V gene's germline CDR1 is SEHNR and CDR2 FQNEAQ (reference sequence). CDR3 size: 13 residues. Trimming removed 1 base from V and 4 bases from J, with 7 bases in between. CDR3 sequence reads: CASSLVLPTEAFF. The CDR3 DNA sequence: TGTGCCAGCAGCTTAGTCTTGCCCACTGAAGCTTTCTTT.

The chain has TRBV7-9 and TRBJ1-5, with a possible D match to TRBD1 (5 bases). Germline V gene sequence: CDR1 SEHNR, CDR2 FQNEAQ (reference sequence). CDR3 length equals 15 residues. The V end lost 4 bases, the J end lost 5 bases, and 15 bases lay between the germline ends. The CDR3 DNA follows: TGTGCCAGCAGCTCGACAGAGGCGGGAGATCAGCCCCAGCATTTT. It codes for CASSSTEAGDQPQHF.

The rearrangement uses TRBV6-5 and TRBJ2-5, with 11 bases fitting TRBD2. The CDR3 is made up of 15 amino acids. V lost 6 bases and J lost 1; bases outside the gene matches: 4. CDR1 MNHEY and CDR2 SVGAGI come from the germline V gene. In DNA form, the CDR3 reads TGTGCCAGCAGAATCCTAGCGGGGGGCCAAGAGACCCAGTACTTC. Amino acid sequence: CASRILAGGQETQYF.

This chain links TRBV9 with TRBJ2-3; D perhaps matches TRBD2 (5 bases). Per the germline V gene, CDR1 is SGDLS and CDR2 is YYNGEE. The V gene lost 3 bases and the J gene lost 3 bases, with 11 bases spanning the gap. CDR3 length: 14 amino acids. CDR3 DNA sequence: TGTGCCAGCAGCGGGACTCCTCGGACAGATACGCAGTATTTT. Translating it yields CASSGTPRTDTQYF.

A word on this clonotype: At one boundary the junction diverges from the germline segment, which might be a read error. The chain uses TRBV3-1 and TRBJ2-1; 9 nucleotides match TRBD2. The CDR3 extends over 20 amino acids. Per the germline V gene, CDR1 is LGHDT and CDR2 is YNNKEL (reference sequence). DNA for the CDR3: TGTGCCAGCAGCAAAGATCAAGACAATAGCGGGAGATACCCCTACAATGAGCAGTTCTTC. The encoded protein is CASSKDQDNSGRYPYNEQFF.

This clonotype was detected once. V is TRBV7-6 and J is TRBJ2-1; D remains unclear. The CDR3 is 12 amino acids. Germline-derived CDR1 and CDR2 are SGHVS and FNYEAQ. Trimming pared 8 bases from V and 1 base from J, leaving 6 bases between. CDR3 loop: CASGNSYNEQFF. The CDR3 DNA reads as TGTGCCAGCGGAAATTCCTACAATGAGCAGTTCTTC.

The gene calls are TRBV21-1 and TRBJ2-5; the table's D gene call, TRBD1, was not cross checked with the DNA. TRBV21-1 is annotated as a pseudogene. This CDR3 contains 14 residues. The CDR3 nucleotides are TGTGCCAGCAGCATAAAAGGGGGCCAAGAGACCCAGTACTTC. Encoded protein: CASSIKGGQETQYF.

J is TRBJ2-3 and V is TRBV25-1; the D is unclear. The V end was cut by 2 bases, the J end by 0 bases, with 6 bases between. Looked up from germline, CDR1 is MGHDK and CDR2 is SYGVNS. The CDR3 consists of 14 residues. The CDR3 reads CASSEATSTDTQYF. The CDR3 DNA sequence: TGTGCCAGCAGTGAAGCCACTAGCACAGATACGCAGTATTTT.

The chain uses TRBV13 and TRBJ2-7; 7 nucleotides match TRBD1. The germline V gene has CDR1 PRHDT and CDR2 FYEKMQ (reference sequence). V was clipped by 5 bases and J by 0 bases; unmatched bases: 4. The length of the CDR3 is 14 residues. CDR3 sequence reads: CASSLGQSSYEQYV. CDR3 nucleotides: TGTGCCAGCAGCCTGGGACAGAGCTCCTACGAGCAGTACGTC.

The rearrangement joins TRBV5-1 to TRBJ2-1, with D perhaps TRBD1 (6 bases). CDR3 length equals 13 residues. In germline, CDR1 is SGHRS, CDR2 YFSETQ. The CDR3 region is CASVGGDYNEQFF. As DNA, the CDR3 is TGCGCTAGCGTAGGGGGTGACTACAATGAGCAGTTCTTC.

This clonotype has just one count. The chain combines TRBV29-1 with TRBJ1-1; no clear D. Looked up from germline, CDR1 is SQVTM and CDR2 is ANQGSEA. The CDR3 runs 11 residues. V shed 4 bases and J shed 5 bases, with 8 bases lying between them. DNA for the CDR3: TGCAGCGTTGCCCCCGGGACTGAAGCTTTCTTT. Protein: CSVAPGTEAFF.

The rearrangement joins TRBV7-8 to TRBJ2-3; 10 positions agree with TRBD2. Germline assignment: CDR1 SGHVS and CDR2 FQNEAQ. Trimming took 3 bases from V and 5 from J; bases not matched to a gene: 11. The CDR3 spans 17 residues. CDR3 sequence: CASSLMTSGSLGDTQYF. CDR3 coding DNA: TGTGCCAGCAGCTTGATGACTAGCGGGTCGTTGGGAGATACGCAGTATTTT.

The chain is built from TRBV4-3 and TRBJ2-6; TRBD1 is a possible D gene (6 bases). The germline V and J ends were trimmed by 1 base and 3 bases, with 16 bases remaining between them. Germline V CDR1 and CDR2: LGHNA, YSLEER. This CDR3 is 18 amino acids long. The CDR3 sequence is CASSQVEQGFSGANVLTF. CDR3 nucleotides: TGCGCCAGCAGCCAAGTGGAACAGGGTTTCAGTGGGGCCAACGTCCTGACTTTC.

For the CDR3, the DNA is TGTGCCAGCAGCTTCACTAGCGGGACAGAGACCCAGTACTTC. Translating gives CASSFTSGTETQYF. The genes are TRBV13 and TRBJ2-5; 10 bases align to TRBD2. Germline V gene data show CDR1 as PRHDT and CDR2 as FYEKMQ (reference sequence). CDR3 length equals 14 residues. V gave up 3 bases and J gave up 4 bases; unmatched junction bases: 2.

The chain is built from TRBV24-1 and TRBJ2-1; tentatively, D is TRBD1 (5 bases). The V end lost 5 bases, the J end lost 3 bases, and 13 bases lay between the germline ends. This CDR3 contains 15 residues. Germline V gene lookup returns CDR1 KGHDR and CDR2 SFDVKD. The CDR3 bases are TGTGCCACCAGTGCCTCCAGGGCCAGCTACAATGAGCAGTTCTTC. Amino acids: CATSASRASYNEQFF.

The gene calls are TRBV2 and TRBJ2-7, with TRBD1 identical over 8 bases. V trimming: 5 bases; J trimming: 3 bases; junction bases outside the gene matches: 6. CDR1 and CDR2 from the germline V gene are SNHLY and FYNNEI. This CDR3 comprises 14 residues. For the CDR3, the DNA is TGTGCCAGCAGTCAGACAGGGGCATTCTACGAGCAGTACTTC. It translates to CASSQTGAFYEQYF.

The J gene is TRBJ1-2, the V gene TRBV20-1; 7 bases are a match to TRBD1. The germline gives CDR1 DFQATT, CDR2 SNEGSKA (reference sequence). The CDR3 runs 16 residues. V lost 3 bases and J lost 4; bases outside the gene matches: 14. The CDR3 nucleotides are TGCAGTGCTAGCCCGATCTCGACAGGGAACGCCTATGGCTACACCTTC. This gives the protein CSASPISTGNAYGYTF.

This chain connects TRBV25-1 to TRBJ1-6; D is unclear. The CDR3 has 14 residues. Trimming left V 6 bases short and J 5 bases short, with 11 bases between. From germline, CDR1 is MGHDK and CDR2 SYGVNS. The CDR3 nucleotides are TGTGCCAGCAGCTGGACGGCGAATAATTCACCCCTCCACTTT. Encoded protein: CASSWTANNSPLHF. Complete variable domain (other parts from reference TRBV25-1 and TRBJ1-6): EADIYQTPRYLVIGTGKKITLECSQTMGHDKMYWYQQDPGMELHLIHYSYGVNSTEKGDLSSESTVSRIRTEHFPLTLESARPSHTSQYLCASSWTANNSPLHFGNGTRLTVT.

The gene calls are TRBV14 and TRBJ2-7; TRBD1 aligns across 9 bases. J gave up 3 bases and V 6 bases, and 6 bases lay outside the gene matches. Germline lookup yields CDR1 SGHDN and CDR2 FVKESK. This CDR3 is built from 14 residues. The CDR3 sequence: CASSPGTGIYEQYV. The CDR3 DNA follows: TGTGCCAGCAGTCCTGGGACAGGGATCTACGAGCAGTACGTC.

This rearrangement joins TRBV5-1 to TRBJ2-4; 10 bases are shared with TRBD1. The CDR3 runs to 14 residues. J lost 7 bases, V lost 9 bases, and 10 bases had no gene match. Per germline, CDR1 SGHRS and CDR2 YFSETQ. CDR3 nucleotides: TGCGCCACGACTACCGGGACAGGGGTGAACATTCAGTACTTC. It translates to CATTTGTGVNIQYF.

The chain combines TRBV20-1 with TRBJ1-6; possibly TRBD1 for D (5 bases). This CDR3 region has 14 residues. The germline CDR1 and CDR2 sequences are DFQATT and SNEGSKA (reference sequence). Trimming removed 1 base from V and 9 bases from J, with 13 bases in between. The chain's CDR3 is CSARVQGSFSPLHF. CDR3 nucleotide sequence: TGCAGTGCTAGAGTCCAGGGTTCTTTTTCACCCCTCCACTTT.

V is TRBV12-5 and J is TRBJ2-4; 12 bases are shared with TRBD2. CDR1 is LGHNT and CDR2 is FRNRAP in the germline V gene. The CDR3 runs 15 residues. Trimming removed 6 bases from V and 1 base from J; junction bases left unmatched: 1. The CDR3 DNA reads TGTGCTAGTGGCCTAGCGGGGGGGGCCAAAAACATTCAGTACTTC. Its translation: CASGLAGGAKNIQYF.